These 30 T cell receptor beta chains share one sample of origin, sequenced in a study of blood T cell repertoires in COVID-19. The data were produced by immunoSEQ multiplex PCR, yet TCRdb's version contains in-frame clones alone and is incomplete. This table holds about 400,000 clones, 70% to 90% found once. Sequenced sample: PBMCs or T cells enriched from blood (not recorded which). Receptor source: a woman under 40 with acute COVID-19.

The chain has TRBV7-9 and TRBJ2-5; 8 bases match TRBD2. The trim removed 2 bases at V and 0 bases at J, leaving 8 bases unmatched. CDR3 length: 17 amino acids. The V gene's germline CDR1 is SEHNR and CDR2 FQNEAQ (reference sequence). The CDR3 region has the DNA TGTGCCAGCAGCTTACCGGGGGGGGCTTTATACCAAGAGACCCAGTACTTC. The encoded protein is CASSLPGGALYQETQYF.

V usage is TRBV7-2 and J usage is TRBJ2-2; D may be TRBD2 (5 bases). The CDR3 spans 15 residues. Per germline, CDR1 SGHTA and CDR2 FQGNSA. Trimming pared 6 bases from V and 3 bases from J, leaving 14 bases between. In nucleotides, the CDR3 is TGTGCCAGCAGGGGAGCAGGCGGTGACACCGGGGAGCTGTTTTTT. Translating it yields CASRGAGGDTGELFF. Based on the CDR3 plus reference TRBV7-2 and TRBJ2-2, the full variable domain is GAGVSQSPSNKVTEKGKDVELRCDPISGHTALYWYRQSLGQGLEFLIYFQGNSAPDKSGLPSDRFSAERTGGSVSTLTIQRTQQEDSAVYLCASRGAGGDTGELFFGEGSRLTVL.

J is TRBJ2-1 and V is TRBV5-1, with TRBD2 matching over 12 bases. The CDR3 sequence is 16 residues long. Losses at the gene ends were 4 bases for V and 3 bases for J; bases not matched to a gene: 5. Looked up from germline, CDR1 is SGHRS and CDR2 is YFSETQ. The CDR3 protein is CASSPQTSGGYNEQFF. The DNA for the CDR3 is TGCGCCAGCAGCCCCCAGACTAGCGGGGGCTACAATGAGCAGTTCTTC.

The chain recombines TRBV20-1 with TRBJ2-1, with D unclear. The CDR3 is 11 residues long. Germline V lookup: CDR1 DFQATT, CDR2 SNEGSKA (reference sequence). The V end was cut by 3 bases, the J end by 7 bases, with 7 bases between. This CDR3 is CSASPGNEQFF. CDR3 nucleotide sequence: TGCAGTGCTAGTCCCGGGAATGAGCAGTTCTTC.

The chain couples TRBV28 to TRBJ1-5; D is unclear. This CDR3 is 13 amino acids long. The germline V gene encodes CDR1 MDHEN and CDR2 SYDVKM. Trimming removed 6 bases from V and 3 bases from J, with 9 bases in between. The CDR3 sequence is CASSRGFNQPQHF. CDR3 sequence (DNA): TGTGCCAGCAGCCGGGGATTCAATCAGCCCCAGCATTTT.

The chain carries TRBV29-1 and TRBJ2-3; D perhaps matches TRBD1 (6 bases). Germline V lookup: CDR1 SQVTM, CDR2 ANQGSEA. The CDR3 loop spans 18 amino acids. The germline V and J ends were trimmed by 4 bases and 4 bases, with 27 bases remaining between them. CDR3 sequence reads: CSVGTDLGGFLRADTQYF. The CDR3 region has the DNA TGCAGCGTTGGGACAGACCTAGGAGGATTTTTGAGGGCAGATACGCAGTATTTT.

The chain links TRBV6-2 or TRBV6-3 to TRBJ1-4, with 7 bases lining up with TRBD1. V lost 6 bases to trimming and J lost 6 bases; unmatched junction nucleotides: 10. The CDR3 sequence is 15 residues long. Germline values: CDR1 MNHEY, CDR2 SVGEGT. In DNA, the CDR3 is TGTGCCAGCAGCTCCCAAAGGGGGCTTTATGAAAAACTGTTTTTT. This translates into CASSSQRGLYEKLFF.

This chain uses TRBV5-1 with TRBJ1-2; D uncertain. V was clipped by 3 bases and J by 0 bases, with 9 bases between them. The CDR3 runs to 14 residues. Germline V CDR1 and CDR2: SGHRS, YFSETQ. CDR3 DNA: TGCGCCAGCAGCTATGACAAATCTAACTATGGCTACACCTTC. It specifies CASSYDKSNYGYTF.

V and J are TRBV2 and TRBJ2-2; D is possibly TRBD2 (6 bases). With 6 bases removed from V and 2 bases from J, the gap between germline ends came to 16 bases. The CDR3 runs to 16 residues. The germline gives CDR1 SNHLY, CDR2 FYNNEI. The CDR3 loop is CASRSSRDSNTGELFF. In nucleotides, the CDR3 is TGTGCCAGCAGAAGCTCCCGGGACTCTAACACCGGGGAGCTGTTTTTT.

The V and J genes are TRBV4-3 and TRBJ2-3, with 8 bases identical to TRBD2. CDR3 length: 16 amino acids. Unmatched junction bases numbered 10, after V lost 3 bases and J lost 5 bases. Germline assignment: CDR1 LGHNA and CDR2 YSLEER. The CDR3 DNA sequence: TGCGCCAGCAGCCAGGACACGGGGGGGCCGGGAGATACGCAGTATTTT. As protein: CASSQDTGGPGDTQYF.

This chain connects TRBV24-1 to TRBJ2-1; no definite D call. V was cut by 4 bases and J by 1 base, with 4 bases left in between. This CDR3 is 13 amino acids long. CDR1 is KGHDR, CDR2 SFDVKD, per germline. CDR3 DNA sequence: TGTGCCACCAGTGACAATTCCTACAATGAGCAGTTCTTC. This gives the protein CATSDNSYNEQFF.

This sequence joins TRBV24-1 and TRBJ1-3; D might be TRBD1 (5 bases). Trimming left V 0 bases short and J 10 bases short, with 6 bases between. Germline V lookup: CDR1 KGHDR, CDR2 SFDVKD. The CDR3 sequence is 12 residues long. CDR3 DNA: TGTGCCACCAGTGATTTGCAGGGAACCATATATTTT. Translating gives CATSDLQGTIYF.

V gene TRBV9 combines with J gene TRBJ1-3, with D possibly TRBD1 on 5 matching bases. The germline V gene has CDR1 SGDLS and CDR2 YYNGEE. V gave up 4 bases and J gave up 0 bases, with 11 bases separating them. The CDR3 spans 15 residues. CDR3 DNA: TGTGCCAGCAGCCCAGACGGGGGCTCTGGAAACACCATATATTTT. Protein sequence: CASSPDGGSGNTIYF.

This clone was seen only once. The chain carries TRBV5-1 and TRBJ2-1, with D possibly TRBD2 on 6 matching bases. The CDR3 extends over 16 amino acids. CDR1 and CDR2 from the germline V gene are SGHRS and YFSETQ. V lost 4 bases and J lost 2, with 16 bases in between. The CDR3 DNA sequence: TGCGCCAGCAGCGGGCTGGTCGGGGGTGCCTACAATGAGCAGTTCTTC. It yields the protein CASSGLVGGAYNEQFF.

The chain couples TRBV5-1 to TRBJ2-1; D possibly corresponds to TRBD1 (5 bases). V shed 2 bases and J shed 14 bases, with 14 bases lying between them. Germline V gives CDR1 SGHRS, CDR2 YFSETQ. The CDR3 consists of 12 residues. CDR3 DNA sequence: TGCGCCAGCAGCTTCTATCGTGGGGCGGAGTTCTTC. It is translated as CASSFYRGAEFF.

The V gene is TRBV2, the J gene TRBJ1-2; 8 bases align to TRBD1. Germline V gives CDR1 SNHLY, CDR2 FYNNEI. V lost 6 bases, J lost 8 bases, and 8 bases stayed unmatched. The CDR3 consists of 13 residues. CDR3: CASREQGVEGYTF. The CDR3 DNA follows: TGTGCCAGCAGGGAACAGGGGGTGGAGGGCTACACCTTC.

The CDR3 DNA sequence: TGCGCCAGCAGCCAAGCCGGGACAGCTAATTCACCCCTCCACTTT. Translation gives CASSQAGTANSPLHF. J is TRBJ1-6 and V is TRBV4-1; TRBD1 matches at 7 bases. The CDR3 covers 15 residues. In germline, CDR1 is MGHRA, CDR2 YSYEKL. With V trimmed by 1 base and J by 6 bases, 3 bases remained unmatched.

The chain is built from TRBV21-1 and TRBJ1-2; the D call of TRBD1 is as the table states it, not checked on the DNA. TRBV21-1 is a listed pseudogene. CDR3 length: 14 residues. This chain's CDR3 is CASSKTGGGYGYTF. The CDR3 coding sequence is TGTGCCAGCAGCAAAACAGGGGGCGGGTATGGCTACACCTTC.

V gene TRBV9 combines with J gene TRBJ1-2; D perhaps matches TRBD1 (6 bases). The CDR3 spans 14 residues. V was cut by 0 bases and J by 8 bases, with 14 bases left in between. The V gene's germline CDR1 is SGDLS and CDR2 YYNGEE. The DNA of the CDR3 is TGTGCCAGCAGCGTAGTTGCAGGGGCAAGGGGCTACACCTTC. Its translation: CASSVVAGARGYTF.

The chain combines TRBV5-1 with TRBJ1-5; no clear D gene. CDR1 is SGHRS, CDR2 YFSETQ, per germline. The V end was cut by 5 bases, the J end by 4 bases, with 10 bases between. This CDR3 contains 13 residues. DNA of the CDR3: TGCGCCAGCAGTAAAGAGTTTAATCAGCCCCAGCATTTT. Translation gives CASSKEFNQPQHF.

V is TRBV19 and J is TRBJ2-2; 8 positions agree with TRBD1. The CDR3 is 13 residues long. Germline CDR1 reads LNHDA; CDR2 reads SQIVND (reference sequence). The V segment lost 4 bases and the J segment 6 bases; nucleotides outside the gene matches: 1. The CDR3 bases are TGTGCCAGTAGTAAGGACAGGGCCGGGGAGCTGTTTTTT. Protein: CASSKDRAGELFF.

The V call is TRBV12-3 or TRBV12-4, the J call TRBJ2-2; D ambiguous. Trimming cost V 6 bases and J 6 bases, with 11 bases left between them. The CDR3 covers 13 residues. The CDR3 DNA reads as TGTGCCAGCAGGCCTTTGGCGGCCGGGGAGCTGTTTTTT. This codes for CASRPLAAGELFF.

The chain joins TRBV10-3 to TRBJ1-1, with TRBD1 matching 9 bases. The germline V gene has CDR1 ENHRY and CDR2 SYGVKD. The J segment lost 5 bases and the V segment lost 8 bases, leaving 9 bases of the junction unmatched. The CDR3 spans 14 residues. CDR3 protein: CAIGLTGGWTEAFF. CDR3 nucleotides: TGTGCCATCGGTTTAACAGGGGGCTGGACTGAAGCTTTCTTT.

The rearrangement joins TRBV5-1 to TRBJ1-6; 9 nucleotides line up with TRBD1. J gave up 11 bases and V 2 bases, and 5 bases lay outside the gene matches. CDR1 SGHRS and CDR2 YFSETQ come from the germline V gene. The CDR3 length is 14 residues. In nucleotides, the CDR3 is TGCGCCAGCAGCTTCGGGACAGGGTCTGCACCCCTCCACTTT. Residues: CASSFGTGSAPLHF.

The gene calls are TRBV7-9 and TRBJ2-3, with D unresolved. Germline V gene data show CDR1 as SEHNR and CDR2 as FQNEAQ (reference sequence). The CDR3 consists of 12 residues. Trimming removed 5 bases at V and 7 bases at J, with 10 bases between. Here the CDR3 DNA reads TGTGCCAGCAGCCCGTATACAAATACGCAGTATTTT. It is translated as CASSPYTNTQYF. Together with reference TRBV7-9 and TRBJ2-3, the CDR3 gives the full variable domain: DTGVSQNPRHKITKRGQNVTFRCDPISEHNRLYWYRQTLGQGPEFLTYFQNEAQLEKSRLLSDRFSAERPKGSFSTLEIQRTEQGDSAMYLCASSPYTNTQYFGPGTRLTVL.

This clone was found once. The CDR3 DNA is TGTGCCAGCAGCTTGAGGACAGGCGAGGGGGAAAAACTGTTTTTT. Translated, it gives CASSLRTGEGEKLFF. V gene TRBV7-9 combines with J gene TRBJ1-4, with TRBD1 matching over 7 bases. The CDR3 length is 15 residues. Trimming removed 3 bases from V and 8 bases from J; junction bases left unmatched: 9. CDR1 is SEHNR, CDR2 FQNEAQ, per germline (reference sequence).

V is TRBV27 and J is TRBJ2-5; D is unresolved. Trimming removed 5 bases from V and 5 bases from J, with 12 bases in between. Germline V lookup: CDR1 MNHEY, CDR2 SMNVEV (reference sequence). The CDR3 is 13 residues long. CDR3 in amino acids: CASSDWVKETQYF. CDR3 DNA sequence: TGTGCCAGCAGTGACTGGGTAAAGGAGACCCAGTACTTC.

V and J are TRBV19 and TRBJ1-2; 8 bases agree with TRBD1. V trimming: 5 bases; J trimming: 4 bases; junction bases outside the gene matches: 9. Germline V gene lookup returns CDR1 LNHDA and CDR2 SQIVND (reference sequence). CDR3 length: 15 residues. For the CDR3, the DNA is TGTGCCAGTAGTGAGGGATTCGGGACAGGCTATGGCTACACCTTC. This translates into CASSEGFGTGYGYTF.

This chain links TRBV5-1 with TRBJ1-2, with D tentatively TRBD1 (5 bases). CDR3 size: 15 residues. V shed 0 bases and J shed 2 bases, with 11 bases lying between them. Germline lookup yields CDR1 SGHRS and CDR2 YFSETQ. The CDR3 DNA is TGCGCCAGCAGCTTGGTTCCAGGGTCCAACTATGGCTACACCTTC. This encodes CASSLVPGSNYGYTF. The variable domain in full, completed from reference TRBV5-1 and TRBJ1-2, reads KAGVTQTPRYLIKTRGQQVTLSCSPISGHRSVSWYQQTPGQGLQFLFEYFSETQRNKGNFPGRFSGRQFSNSRSEMNVSTLELGDSALYLCASSLVPGSNYGYTFGSGTRLTVV.

The rearrangement joins TRBV21-1 to TRBJ1-1; the table's D gene call, TRBD1, was not cross checked with the DNA. TRBV21-1 is designated a pseudogene. CDR3 length: 15 amino acids. CDR3 sequence (DNA): TGTGCCAGCAGCAATATAGGGGGTTATCGCACTGAAGCTTTCTTT. This translates into CASSNIGGYRTEAFF.